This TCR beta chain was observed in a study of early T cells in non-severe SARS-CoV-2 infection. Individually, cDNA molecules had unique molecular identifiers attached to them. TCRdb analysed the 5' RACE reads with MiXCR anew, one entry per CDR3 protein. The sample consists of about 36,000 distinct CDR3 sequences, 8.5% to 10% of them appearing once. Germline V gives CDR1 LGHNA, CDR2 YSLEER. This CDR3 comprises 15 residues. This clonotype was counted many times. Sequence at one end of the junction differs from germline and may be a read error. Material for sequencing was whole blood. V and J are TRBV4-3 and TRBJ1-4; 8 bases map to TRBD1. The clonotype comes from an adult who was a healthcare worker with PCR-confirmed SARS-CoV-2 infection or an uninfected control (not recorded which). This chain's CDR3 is CVSSQAPDRAEKLFF. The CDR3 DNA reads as TGCGTCAGCAGCCAAGCCCCGGACAGGGCTGAAAAACTGTTTTTT.